The entry below describes one T cell receptor (beta chain). Its antigen is not yet known. Base qualities are not recorded, but no much larger clone differs from it by a single base. Another Seattle source contributed samples from volunteer blood donors who had recovered from COVID-19. Whole blood was collected in K2EDTA tubes by collaborating institutions according to the institutions' own protocols. For TCRbeta analysis, collaborators shipped samples in one of three forms: frozen whole blood, isolated PBMCs, or DNA extracted from either of those sample types. This specimen belongs to a study of blood T cell repertoires in COVID-19 (TCRdb year 2020). Broadly, across the study: Collaborator samples came from the United States, Italy and Spain and covered acute and convalescent phases of COVID-19. A de-identified subject ID, COVID-19 status, age in years and sex were almost always included in the sample metadata. The repertoires were released in a freely available public database meant as a resource for research on the immune response to SARS-CoV-2. The samples were drawn from the first 160 participants of the ongoing ImmuneRACE study and from 950 to 1,500 subjects provided by 6 global collaborators. The material from the prospective study consisted of cDNA or gDNA derived from T cells, B-cell-depleted T cells, or PBMCs. HLA class I and class II types, where available, came from metadata supplied by the sample provider rather than from assay-based typing. Subjects who had been exposed to COVID-19, were actively infected with it, or had recovered from it provided the deeply sampled blood TCRbeta repertoires that made up the dataset.

Overall results and qualifications from the work: How much clinical and demographic metadata was included differed by source and by participant, and the metadata was provided uncurated.

Trimming takes 5 bases off V and 3 bases off J; junction bases not matched to a gene: 8. CDR1 and CDR2, per the germline V gene (reference sequence), are MNHEY and SMNVEV. The CDR3 covers 17 residues, taking in both the cysteine and the phenylalanine. Of all the DNA, just the CDR3 is kept, 51 bases in frame from base 1. The immunoSEQ Assay, a bias-controlled multiplex PCR, was used to amplify TCRbeta CDR3 regions from genomic DNA. The study's own analysis went as follows. The number of nucleated cells in each sample was estimated from the amplification of reference gene primers within the assay. To quantify the absolute abundance of each unique TCRbeta CDR3 rearrangement, sequence reads were collapsed and filtered. For each sample, productive Simpson clonality was calculated as the square root of Simpson's diversity index over productive rearrangements. This is the immuneACCESS table as TCRdb keeps it, with only in-frame sequences that have V and J called. A part of the clones is gone; compared with another copy, unresolved V genes explain less than half, and the rest is unexplained. V, J and clone size are those of that table, while D and trimming were read from the DNA. This sample holds about 300,000 clones; roughly 80% were observed only once. Roughly 9.4% of the sample rests with the top ten.

Recombination connected TRBV27 to TRBJ2-1, with 12 bases in between that match TRBD1. The TCR was taken from a woman aged 50 to 60 who had recovered from COVID-19. Material for sequencing was peripheral blood. CDR3 protein: CASSPGQGAGLYNEQFF. The nucleotide sequence reads TGTGCCAGCAGTCCGGGACAGGGGGCCGGTCTCTACAATGAGCAGTTCTTC.